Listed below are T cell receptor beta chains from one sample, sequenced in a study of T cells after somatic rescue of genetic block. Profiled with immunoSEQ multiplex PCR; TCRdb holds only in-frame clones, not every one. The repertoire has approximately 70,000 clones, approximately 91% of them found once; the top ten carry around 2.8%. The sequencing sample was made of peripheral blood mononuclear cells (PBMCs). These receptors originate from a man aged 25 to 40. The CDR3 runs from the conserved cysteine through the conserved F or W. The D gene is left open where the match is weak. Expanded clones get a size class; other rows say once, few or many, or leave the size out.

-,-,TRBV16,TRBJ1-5,CASSPSGGNQPQHF,TGTGCCAGCAGCCCCTCGGGCGGCAATCAGCCCCAGCATTTT
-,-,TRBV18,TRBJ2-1,CASSPPQGDADYNEQFF,TGTGCCAGCTCACCACCCCAAGGGGATGCGGATTACAATGAGCAGTTCTTC
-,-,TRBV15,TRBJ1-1,CATSRDPGGDTEAFF,TGTGCCACCAGCAGGGACCCGGGGGGGGATACTGAAGCTTTCTTT
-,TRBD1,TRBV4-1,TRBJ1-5,CASGRQGAGQPQHF,TGCGCCAGCGGGCGACAGGGGGCAGGTCAGCCCCAGCATTTT
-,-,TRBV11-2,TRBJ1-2,CASSLLGNYGYTF,TGTGCCAGCAGCTTATTAGGGAACTATGGCTACACCTTC
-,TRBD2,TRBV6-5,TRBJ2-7,CASSREVAAEQYF,TGTGCCAGCAGCCGGGAGGTTGCGGCCGAGCAGTACTTC
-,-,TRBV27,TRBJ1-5,CASSLTQNQPQHF,TGTGCCAGCAGTTTAACCCAAAATCAGCCCCAGCATTTT
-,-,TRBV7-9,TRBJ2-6,CASSPSLGAGANVLTF,TGTGCCAGCAGCCCGAGCCTAGGGGCCGGGGCCAACGTCCTGACTTTC
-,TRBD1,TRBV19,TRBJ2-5,CASSGQGRQTQYF,TGTGCCAGTAGCGGACAGGGGAGACAGACCCAGTACTTC
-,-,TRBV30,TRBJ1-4,CARRQAKGEKLFF,TGTGCCCGACGACAGGCCAAGGGTGAAAAACTGTTTTTT
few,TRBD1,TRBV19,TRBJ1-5,CASSTDRAYNQPQHF,TGTGCCAGTAGTACGGACAGGGCTTACAATCAGCCCCAGCATTTT
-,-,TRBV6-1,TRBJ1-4,CASSEGNRQTNEKLFF,TGTGCCAGCAGTGAAGGAAACCGCCAAACTAATGAAAAACTGTTTTTT
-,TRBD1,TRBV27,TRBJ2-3,CASSRQGGTGGYFTDTQYF,TGTGCCAGCAGCCGTCAAGGAGGGACAGGGGGCTATTTTACAGATACGCAGTATTTT
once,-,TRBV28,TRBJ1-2,CASSRGVYGYTF,TGTGCCAGCAGCCGGGGCGTCTATGGCTACACCTTC
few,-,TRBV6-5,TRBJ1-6,CASGTSNSPLHF,TGTGCCAGCGGGACAAGCAATTCACCCCTCCACTTT
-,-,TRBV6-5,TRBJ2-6,CASSYGGSGANVLTF,TGTGCCAGCAGTTACGGGGGCTCTGGGGCCAACGTCCTGACTTTC
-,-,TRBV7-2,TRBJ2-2,CASTLMGELFF,TGTGCCAGCACCCTCATGGGGGAGCTGTTTTTT
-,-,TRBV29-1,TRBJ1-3,CSVEAVASGNTIYF,TGCAGCGTCGAAGCAGTCGCCTCTGGAAACACCATATATTTT
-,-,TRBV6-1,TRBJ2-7,CASRDTISSYEQYF,TGTGCCAGCAGAGACACTATCAGCTCCTACGAGCAGTACTTC
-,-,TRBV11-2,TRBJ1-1,CASSGRGAFF,TGTGCCAGCAGCGGTAGGGGAGCTTTCTTT
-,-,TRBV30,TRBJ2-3,CAWSVDTQYF,TGTGCCTGGAGTGTAGATACGCAGTATTTT
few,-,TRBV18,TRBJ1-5,CASSPGGAVQPQHF,TGTGCCAGCTCACCTGGGGGCGCAGTTCAGCCCCAGCATTTT
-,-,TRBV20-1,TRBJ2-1,CSARYSEQFF,TGCAGTGCTAGGTATTCGGAGCAGTTCTTC
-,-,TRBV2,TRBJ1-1,CASEGRWNTEAFF,TGTGCCAGCGAAGGACGGTGGAACACTGAAGCTTTCTTT
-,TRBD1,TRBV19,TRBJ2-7,CASSIAGGTYEQYF,TGTGCCAGTAGTATAGCAGGGGGAACCTACGAGCAGTACTTC
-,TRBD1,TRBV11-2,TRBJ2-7,CASSPHPTGLRYEQYF,TGTGCCAGCAGCCCACACCCGACAGGGTTGCGCTACGAGCAGTACTTC
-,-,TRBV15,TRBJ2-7,CATSRDLGGSYEQYF,TGTGCCACCAGCAGAGATCTGGGCGGTTCCTACGAGCAGTACTTC
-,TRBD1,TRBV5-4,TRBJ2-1,CASSPGTGSYNEQFF,TGTGCCAGCAGCCCCGGGACAGGCTCCTACAATGAGCAGTTCTTC
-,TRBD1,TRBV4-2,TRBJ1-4,CASSQDFGTVASNEKLFF,TGTGCCAGCAGCCAAGATTTCGGGACAGTGGCTTCTAATGAAAAACTGTTTTTT
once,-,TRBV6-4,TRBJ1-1,CASSSNTEAFF,TGTGCCAGCAGTTCGAACACTGAAGCTTTCTTT
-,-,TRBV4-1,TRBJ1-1,CASSHQNGQEAFF,TGCGCCAGCAGCCACCAGAATGGGCAGGAAGCTTTCTTT
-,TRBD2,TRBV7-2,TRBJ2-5,CASSRSGSGETQYF,TGTGCCAGCAGCCGTAGCGGGAGTGGAGAGACCCAGTACTTC
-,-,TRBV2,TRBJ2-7,CASSQQGSDYEQYF,TGTGCCAGCAGCCAACAGGGTAGCGATTACGAGCAGTACTTC
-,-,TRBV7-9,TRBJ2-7,CASSLGQGMIYEQYF,TGTGCCAGCAGCTTAGGCCAGGGTATGATTTACGAGCAGTACTTC
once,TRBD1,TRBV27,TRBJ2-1,CASSSGGRNEQFF,TGTGCCAGCAGTTCAGGGGGCAGGAATGAGCAGTTCTTC